This paragraph reports one T cell receptor (beta chain). The antigen is not known. Via MiXCR, TCRdb re-called the reads, giving one row per CDR3 protein. Of about a million distinct CDR3 sequences listed, under 40% are singletons. The sample belongs to a study of T cell repertoires in cytomegalovirus infection. General study points: CMV-specific TCR beta clonotypes restricted by HLA-C dominated the ex vivo response.

This CDR3 has 16 residues. V lost 0 bases, J lost 6 bases, and 10 bases stayed unmatched. Germline lookup yields CDR1 SGDLS and CDR2 YYNGEE. This sequence originates from a human donor in good health (CMV status not recorded). Some clones in this sample may be carry-over from other donors' samples. This specimen was cultured CD8+ T cells from PBMCs, taken from culture after CMV antigen stimulation. The rearrangement joins TRBV9 to TRBJ1-1; 8 bases match TRBD1. CDR3: CASSVVSGGLMAEAFF. For the CDR3, the DNA is TGTGCCAGCAGCGTAGTGTCAGGGGGCCTCATGGCTGAAGCTTTCTTT.